These 32 T cell receptor beta chains were sequenced from one sample in a study of CD4 T cells in relation to SARS-CoV-2 and coronaviruses (dated by TCRdb to about 2021). Receptors were amplified or captured by the immunoSEQ multiplex PCR assay. The clones in this table, taken by TCRdb from immuneACCESS, are in-frame only. Not every clone is retained; where verified, under half of the shortfall comes from an unresolved V gene, and the cause of the rest is unknown. The sample includes more than 55,000 clones, with 75% to 90% observed a single time. The ten top clones hold more than 1.1% of the sample. CD4+ T cells from unexposed donors were collected before the COVID-19 pandemic (2011-2018). The sample consisted of memory CD4+ T cells from PBMCs. The sample's cell subset or site label, decoded: memory (non-naive) CD4+ T cells. The receptors originated from a human donor in good health.

The V and J genes are TRBV5-1 and TRBJ2-5, with 10 positions matching TRBD1. Germline assignment: CDR1 SGHRS and CDR2 YFSETQ. Losses at the gene ends were 4 bases for V and 5 bases for J; bases not matched to a gene: 11. This CDR3 has 16 amino acids. CDR3 in DNA: TGCGCCAGCAGCATCGCCGGGACAGGGGCTTCTGAGACCCAGTACTTC. It encodes CASSIAGTGASETQYF. Supplemented by reference TRBV5-1 and TRBJ2-5, the full variable domain reads KAGVTQTPRYLIKTRGQQVTLSCSPISGHRSVSWYQQTPGQGLQFLFEYFSETQRNKGNFPGRFSGRQFSNSRSEMNVSTLELGDSALYLCASSIAGTGASETQYFGPGTRLLVL.

The chain has TRBV3-1 (or the pseudogene TRBV3-2) and TRBJ2-3; 7 positions agree with TRBD1. Germline V gives CDR1 LGHDT, CDR2 YNNKEL (reference sequence). CDR3 length equals 16 residues. J lost 4 bases, V lost 5 bases, and 12 bases had no gene match. CDR3 sequence (DNA): TGTGCCAGCAGCAACTCACAGGGGCGACGATCAGATACGCAGTATTTT. This gives the protein CASSNSQGRRSDTQYF.

This clone was detected only once. This chain connects TRBV7-2 to TRBJ2-1, with TRBD2 matching 9 bases. V gave up 5 bases and J gave up 0 bases; unmatched junction bases: 5. The CDR3 runs to 16 residues. Germline CDR1 is SGHTA and CDR2 is FQGNSA. CDR3 in DNA: TGTGCCAGCAGCATACATAGCGGGAGCTCCTACAATGAGCAGTTCTTC. Translating it yields CASSIHSGSSYNEQFF.

The V gene is TRBV5-1, the J gene TRBJ2-5; 7 bases are a match to TRBD1. The CDR3 spans 13 residues. V lost 4 bases, J lost 11 bases, and 11 bases stayed unmatched. The germline gives CDR1 SGHRS, CDR2 YFSETQ. The CDR3 DNA sequence: TGCGCCAGCAGCCCGACAGGGCCTGGGCCTCAGTACTTC. It is translated as CASSPTGPGPQYF.

The chain uses TRBV12-3 or TRBV12-4 and TRBJ2-2, with D perhaps matching TRBD1 (5 bases). Trimming left V 6 bases short and J 6 bases short, with 8 bases between. The CDR3 has 12 residues. CDR3 sequence reads: CASRTGPGELFF. CDR3 coding DNA: TGTGCCAGCAGAACAGGTCCCGGGGAGCTGTTTTTT.

The rearrangement links TRBV15 to TRBJ2-7; D may be TRBD1 (6 bases). Per the germline V gene, CDR1 is LNHNV and CDR2 is YYDKDF (reference sequence). V lost 5 bases and J lost 0, with 11 bases in between. The length of the CDR3 is 14 residues. This chain's CDR3 is CATSLDRASYEQYF. CDR3 in DNA: TGTGCCACCAGCCTGGACAGAGCCTCCTACGAGCAGTACTTC.

CDR3 nucleotide sequence: TGTGCCACCAGTGATCCGGGACAGGGGGCAAATGAGCAGTTCTTC. This translates into CATSDPGQGANEQFF. V and J are TRBV24-1 and TRBJ2-1, with 12 nucleotides matching TRBD1. CDR1 KGHDR and CDR2 SFDVKD come from the germline V gene. J gave up 7 bases and V 3 bases, and 3 bases lay outside the gene matches. This CDR3 has 15 residues.

In its sample, this clone was seen once. The CDR3 coding sequence is TGTGCCAGCAGCTTAGATGCCTGGGTGAATGAGCAGTTCTTC. It specifies CASSLDAWVNEQFF. The chain recombines TRBV11-3 with TRBJ2-1; D unresolved. CDR1 is SGHNT and CDR2 is YENEEA in the germline V gene. Between the trimmed V and J ends, which lost 0 bases and 7 bases, there was a span of 10 bases. CDR3 length: 14 amino acids.

The chain joins TRBV19 to TRBJ2-2, with 10 bases that match TRBD1. The CDR3 covers 16 residues. V trimming: 5 bases; J trimming: 4 bases; junction bases outside the gene matches: 7. Germline CDR1 reads LNHDA; CDR2 reads SQIVND (reference sequence). The CDR3 nucleotides read TGTGCCAGTAGTTCTCGGACAGGGGGGGCCACCGGGGAGCTGTTTTTT. It yields the protein CASSSRTGGATGELFF.

This chain links TRBV28 with TRBJ2-7; 10 nucleotides align to TRBD1. The CDR3 has 17 residues. Germline V gene data show CDR1 as MDHEN and CDR2 as SYDVKM. Losses at the gene ends were 5 bases for V and 1 base for J; bases not matched to a gene: 11. The CDR3 is CASSPLGPGQGSYEQYF. The CDR3 region has the DNA TGTGCCAGCAGTCCCTTAGGGCCGGGACAGGGGTCCTACGAGCAGTACTTC.

The chain is built from TRBV27 and TRBJ2-7; D possibly corresponds to TRBD2 (6 bases). V lost 2 bases to trimming and J lost 3 bases, with 14 bases between them. CDR3 length: 15 amino acids. Germline V CDR1 and CDR2: MNHEY, SMNVEV (reference sequence). CDR3 amino acids: CASSLRGLTYYEQYF. Written as DNA, the CDR3 is TGTGCCAGCAGTTTACGGGGGTTAACGTACTACGAGCAGTACTTC.

The chain carries TRBV2 and TRBJ1-1; no clear D gene. Germline-derived CDR1 and CDR2 are SNHLY and FYNNEI. The CDR3 covers 11 residues. The V gene lost 3 bases and the J gene lost 4 bases, with 3 bases spanning the gap. In DNA form, the CDR3 reads TGTGCCAGCAGTGAGCGCACTGAAGCTTTCTTT. Encoded protein: CASSERTEAFF.

The V and J genes are TRBV6-5 and TRBJ2-7, with TRBD1 matching over 7 bases. This CDR3 spans 12 amino acids. The germline V gene encodes CDR1 MNHEY and CDR2 SVGAGI. Trimming took 5 bases from V and 8 from J; bases not matched to a gene: 6. The CDR3 loop reads CASSTRQGKQYF. Written as DNA, the CDR3 is TGTGCCAGCAGTACCAGACAGGGTAAGCAGTACTTC.

In this sample, this clone turned up once. The rearrangement links TRBV2 to TRBJ2-7; maybe TRBD1 (6 bases). The CDR3 runs to 16 residues. Germline CDR1 is SNHLY and CDR2 is FYNNEI. Trimming shortened V by 7 bases and J by 5 bases, and 24 bases separated the two germline ends. The chain's CDR3 is CASNPQGIGTSDEQYF. The CDR3 bases are TGTGCCAGCAACCCGCAGGGAATCGGGACAAGCGACGAGCAGTACTTC.

This clone came up a few times. V is TRBV5-1 and J is TRBJ2-1; 9 bases match TRBD2. V shed 0 bases, J shed 8 bases, and the junction held 6 bases outside the gene matches. Germline CDR1 is SGHRS and CDR2 is YFSETQ. The CDR3 contains 15 residues. The CDR3 region has the DNA TGCGCCAGCAGCTTGGCGGCTAGCGGGACACATGAGCAGTTCTTC. Translation gives CASSLAASGTHEQFF.

This chain joins TRBV25-1 and TRBJ2-1; 10 bases agree with TRBD1. The CDR3 contains 15 residues. The V gene end was trimmed by 5 bases and the J gene end by 5 bases; junction bases not matched to a gene: 6. CDR1 is MGHDK and CDR2 is SYGVNS in the germline V gene. The CDR3 reads CASSKSGQGNNEQFF. The CDR3 DNA follows: TGTGCCAGCAGTAAATCGGGACAGGGGAACAATGAGCAGTTCTTC.

V is TRBV19 and J is TRBJ2-3; unclear D gene. Trimming pared 6 bases from V and 2 bases from J, leaving 12 bases between. The V gene's germline CDR1 is LNHDA and CDR2 SQIVND (reference sequence). The CDR3 has 14 residues. DNA for the CDR3: TGTGCCAGTAGAAGATACGCCAACACAGATACGCAGTATTTT. It specifies CASRRYANTDTQYF.

This chain connects TRBV5-8 to TRBJ2-1; 10 bases are a match to TRBD1. Germline V gene sequence: CDR1 SGHTS, CDR2 YDEGEE. The CDR3 consists of 15 residues. With 4 bases clipped from V and 8 bases from J, the junction kept 9 bases outside the gene matches. In DNA form, the CDR3 reads TGTGCCAGCAGCAGAGGGGACAGGGGTATCGATGAGCAGTTCTTC. It encodes CASSRGDRGIDEQFF.

The chain has TRBV18 and TRBJ2-2, with a tentative D call TRBD1 (6 bases). The germline gives CDR1 KGHSH, CDR2 LQKENI. The V and J ends lost 1 base and 2 bases respectively, with 14 bases between them. This CDR3 contains 17 residues. CDR3: CASSPLSQGANTGELFF. In DNA, the CDR3 is TGTGCCAGCTCACCACTTTCACAGGGAGCCAACACCGGGGAGCTGTTTTTT. The whole variable domain, filled in from reference TRBV18 and TRBJ2-2, reads NAGVMQNPRHLVRRRGQEARLRCSPMKGHSHVYWYRQLPEEGLKFMVYLQKENIIDESGMPKERFSAEFPKEGPSILRIQQVVRGDSAAYFCASSPLSQGANTGELFFGEGSRLTVL.

This chain uses TRBV7-2 with TRBJ2-7, with 8 bases identical to TRBD1. The CDR3 spans 15 residues. J gave up 3 bases and V 4 bases, and 8 bases lay outside the gene matches. Germline loops: CDR1 SGHTA, CDR2 FQGNSA. This chain's CDR3 is CASSWTGTGRYEQYF. The CDR3 nucleotides read TGTGCCAGCAGCTGGACCGGGACAGGACGCTACGAGCAGTACTTC. Full variable domain (remainder filled in from reference TRBV7-2 and TRBJ2-7): GAGVSQSPSNKVTEKGKDVELRCDPISGHTALYWYRQSLGQGLEFLIYFQGNSAPDKSGLPSDRFSAERTGGSVSTLTIQRTQQEDSAVYLCASSWTGTGRYEQYFGPGTRLTVT.

CDR3 region: CASSLMVAGGRYEQFF. CDR3 nucleotides: TGTGCCAGCAGTTTAATGGTAGCGGGAGGGAGATATGAGCAGTTCTTC. The genes are TRBV28 and TRBJ2-1; 11 nucleotides align to TRBD2. This CDR3 contains 16 residues. V trimming: 2 bases; J trimming: 8 bases; junction bases outside the gene matches: 8. Germline-derived CDR1 and CDR2 are MDHEN and SYDVKM. Based on the CDR3 plus reference TRBV28 and TRBJ2-1, the full variable domain is DVKVTQSSRYLVKRTGEKVFLECVQDMDHENMFWYRQDPGLGLRLIYFSYDVKMKEKGDIPEGYSVSREKKERFSLILESASTNQTSMYLCASSLMVAGGRYEQFFGPGTRLTVL.

This chain connects TRBV5-6 to TRBJ1-5; D might be TRBD1 (6 bases). V lost 4 bases and J 9 bases, leaving 14 bases between the germline ends. The germline gives CDR1 SGHDT, CDR2 YYEEEE. This CDR3 is 13 amino acids long. CDR3 DNA sequence: TGTGCCAGCAGCGGACAGAGTAGGGGGCCCCAGCATTTT. Translating it yields CASSGQSRGPQHF.

The chain joins TRBV2 to TRBJ2-3, with 10 bases lining up with TRBD1. With 5 bases clipped from V and 2 bases from J, the junction kept 4 bases outside the gene matches. This CDR3 region has 15 residues. Per germline, CDR1 SNHLY and CDR2 FYNNEI. The DNA for the CDR3 is TGTGCCAGCAGTCGGGACAGGGGTCCCACAGATACGCAGTATTTT. Its translation is CASSRDRGPTDTQYF.

The V call is TRBV5-1, the J call TRBJ1-1, with 7 bases aligning to TRBD1. The V segment lost 5 bases and the J segment 6 bases; nucleotides outside the gene matches: 4. CDR3 length equals 12 residues. The germline CDR1 and CDR2 sequences are SGHRS and YFSETQ. CDR3 sequence reads: CASSSGGAEAFF. The CDR3 nucleotides are TGCGCCAGCAGTTCAGGGGGGGCTGAAGCTTTCTTT.

The rearrangement uses TRBV27 and TRBJ1-4; no firm D call. V gave up 6 bases and J gave up 5 bases, with 13 bases separating them. Germline V gene lookup returns CDR1 MNHEY and CDR2 SMNVEV (reference sequence). The CDR3 is 14 amino acids. The CDR3 spells CASRVNRRNEKLFF. CDR3 nucleotide sequence: TGTGCCAGCAGGGTCAACCGACGAAATGAAAAACTGTTTTTT.

The chain uses TRBV5-4 and TRBJ1-2; a possible D gene is TRBD1 (5 bases). The CDR3 contains 14 residues. The germline CDR1 and CDR2 sequences are SGHNT and YYREEE (reference sequence). V lost 2 bases and J lost 3, with 11 bases in between. The CDR3 sequence: CASSFGQGDYGYTF. DNA of the CDR3: TGTGCCAGCAGCTTTGGGCAGGGTGACTATGGCTACACCTTC.

This clone was seen just once. The genes are TRBV3-1 (or the pseudogene TRBV3-2) and TRBJ2-2, with TRBD2 matching over 9 bases. Germline-derived CDR1 and CDR2 are LGHDT and YNNKEL (reference sequence). This CDR3 is built from 17 residues. J lost 5 bases, V lost 0 bases, and 7 bases had no gene match. The CDR3 bases are TGTGCCAGCAGCCAAGATTGGCTAGCGGGAAGAACCGGGGAGCTGTTTTTT. Amino acids: CASSQDWLAGRTGELFF.

The genes are TRBV28 and TRBJ2-2; D perhaps matches TRBD2 (6 bases). CDR1 and CDR2 from the germline V gene are MDHEN and SYDVKM. This CDR3 has 12 residues. Deletions cut 5 bases from V and 11 bases from J, with 12 bases between. CDR3 sequence: CASSGGKVELFF. CDR3 nucleotide sequence: TGTGCCAGCAGTGGAGGGAAAGTCGAGCTGTTTTTT.

The rearrangement uses TRBV9 and TRBJ1-1; tentatively, D is TRBD1 (5 bases). V lost 3 bases, J lost 3 bases, and 15 bases lay in between. The CDR3 is 15 amino acids. Germline lookup yields CDR1 SGDLS and CDR2 YYNGEE. The CDR3 loop is CASSARTSGDTEAFF. The CDR3 region has the DNA TGTGCCAGCAGCGCCCGGACATCCGGGGACACTGAAGCTTTCTTT.

V is TRBV5-5 and J is TRBJ2-1, with 7 nucleotides matching TRBD2. V lost 4 bases to trimming and J lost 3 bases; unmatched junction nucleotides: 7. The CDR3 runs 15 residues. Germline lookup yields CDR1 SGHKS and CDR2 YYEKEE (reference sequence). This chain's CDR3 is CASSPIAGLYNEQFF. The CDR3 coding sequence is TGTGCCAGCAGCCCCATAGCGGGCCTCTACAATGAGCAGTTCTTC. The full variable domain, in which reference TRBV5-5 and TRBJ2-1 provide the parts outside the CDR3, is DAGVTQSPTHLIKTRGQQVTLRCSPISGHKSVSWYQQVLGQGPQFIFQYYEKEERGRGNFPDRFSARQFPNYSSELNVNALLLGDSALYLCASSPIAGLYNEQFFGPGTRLTVL.

The rearrangement uses TRBV6-5 and TRBJ2-7, with 8 positions matching TRBD2. This CDR3 comprises 16 residues. Germline V gene sequence: CDR1 MNHEY, CDR2 SVGAGI. V lost 4 bases to trimming and J lost 0 bases; unmatched junction nucleotides: 8. CDR3 sequence reads: CASSSLTSGSSYEQYF. The CDR3 DNA is TGTGCCAGCAGTTCCCTTACTAGCGGCAGCTCCTACGAGCAGTACTTC.

This sequence joins TRBV20-1 and TRBJ2-5; TRBD2 is a possible D gene (5 bases). CDR3 length equals 15 residues. The germline V and J ends were trimmed by 3 bases and 1 base, with 15 bases remaining between them. The germline V gene has CDR1 DFQATT and CDR2 SNEGSKA (reference sequence). The CDR3 DNA reads as TGCAGTGCTAGTACTCGCCGAGCGGCCCAAGAGACCCAGTACTTC. It encodes CSASTRRAAQETQYF.